Listed here are 25 T cell receptor beta chains from one sample, sequenced in a study of tumor-infiltrating lymphocytes in localized non-small cell lung cancer. TCRdb's table, derived via immunoSEQ multiplex PCR, lists solely in-frame clones and lacks some. The sample includes about 8,500 clones, approximately 71% seen only once; the top ten take 5% to 7%. Sequencing input: uninvolved lung tissue not adjacent to the tumor. The receptors were gathered from a human donor with non-small cell lung cancer.

The rearrangement joins TRBV9 to TRBJ1-4; D ambiguous. V was cut by 0 bases and J by 4 bases, with 10 bases left in between. In germline, CDR1 is SGDLS, CDR2 YYNGEE. CDR3 size: 15 residues. The CDR3 DNA is TGTGCCAGCAGCGTAGCCTCGGAACATAATGAAAAACTGTTTTTT. Translated, it gives CASSVASEHNEKLFF.

In this sample, this clone turned up a few times. The V call is TRBV18, the J call TRBJ2-5; D gene ambiguous. V was trimmed by 2 bases and J by 4 bases, leaving 14 bases between them. The CDR3 has 15 residues. Looked up from germline, CDR1 is KGHSH and CDR2 is LQKENI. This CDR3 is CASSPITGRAETQYF. The CDR3 bases are TGTGCCAGCTCACCAATTACTGGCCGGGCAGAGACCCAGTACTTC.

The V gene is TRBV29-1, the J gene TRBJ1-1; 10 bases align to TRBD1. CDR1 and CDR2 (germline): SQVTM, ANQGSEA. Trimming cost V 0 bases and J 0 bases; bases outside gene matches: 4. There are 16 residues in the CDR3. CDR3 coding DNA: TGCAGCGTTGAAGAACGGGACAGGGGAGTGAACACTGAAGCTTTCTTT. It translates to CSVEERDRGVNTEAFF.

This sequence joins TRBV9 and TRBJ1-2, with a tentative D call TRBD1 (6 bases). Trimming removed 0 bases at V and 4 bases at J, with 16 bases between. The germline gives CDR1 SGDLS, CDR2 YYNGEE. The CDR3 has 16 amino acids. The CDR3 DNA reads as TGTGCCAGCAGCGTAGCTACGGGGGGGCGCCCCTATGGCTACACCTTC. Its translation: CASSVATGGRPYGYTF.

V and J are TRBV6-1 and TRBJ2-6; D unclear. Germline CDR1 reads MNHNS; CDR2 reads SASEGT. V was shortened by 3 bases and J by 0 bases, with 6 bases between the two germline ends. The length of the CDR3 is 15 residues. CDR3 in DNA: TGTGCCAGCAGTGATGAGGCCTCTGGGGCCAACGTCCTGACTTTC. Amino acid sequence: CASSDEASGANVLTF.

The chain combines TRBV27 with TRBJ1-2, with 9 bases that match TRBD1. V dropped 4 bases and J dropped 7; count of bases not matched to a gene: 1. The CDR3 has 12 amino acids. Germline values: CDR1 MNHEY, CDR2 SMNVEV (reference sequence). The CDR3: CASSWTGVGYTF. CDR3 coding DNA: TGTGCCAGCAGTTGGACAGGGGTTGGCTACACCTTC.

The chain employs TRBV5-6 and TRBJ2-4, with D tentatively TRBD2 (5 bases). The germline CDR1 and CDR2 sequences are SGHDT and YYEEEE. The CDR3 runs 13 residues. V dropped 5 bases and J dropped 9 bases, with 15 bases sitting between them. This chain's CDR3 is CASRSSYIAIQYF. The CDR3 DNA follows: TGTGCCAGCAGATCTAGCTATATCGCCATTCAGTACTTC. The complete variable domain, with remaining parts taken from reference TRBV5-6 and TRBJ2-4, reads DAGVTQSPTHLIKTRGQQVTLRCSPKSGHDTVSWYQQALGQGPQFIFQYYEEEERQRGNFPDRFSGHQFPNYSSELNVNALLLGDSALYLCASRSSYIAIQYFGAGTRLSVL.

The genes are TRBV29-1 and TRBJ2-1; no clear D. This CDR3 is built from 14 residues. CDR1 and CDR2 from the germline V gene are SQVTM and ANQGSEA. V gave up 3 bases and J gave up 6 bases, with 15 bases separating them. The CDR3: CSVEPAARPNEQFF. The CDR3 coding sequence is TGCAGCGTTGAGCCAGCCGCCCGGCCCAATGAGCAGTTCTTC.

The rearrangement links TRBV2 to TRBJ1-5; no definite D call. Trimming took 4 bases from V and 0 from J, leaving 7 bases between them. Germline CDR1 and CDR2: SNHLY and FYNNEI. The CDR3 is made up of 14 amino acids. The DNA for the CDR3 is TGTGCCAGCAGTGGGGGTTATAGCAATCAGCCCCAGCATTTT. This sequence encodes CASSGGYSNQPQHF. Drawing the rest from reference TRBV2 and TRBJ1-5, the complete variable domain is EPEVTQTPSHQVTQMGQEVILRCVPISNHLYFYWYRQILGQKVEFLVSFYNNEISEKSEIFDDQFSVERPDGSNFTLKIRSTKLEDSAMYFCASSGGYSNQPQHFGDGTRLSIL.

This chain joins TRBV6-6 and TRBJ1-1; D may be TRBD1 (6 bases). The CDR3 extends over 14 amino acids. Germline CDR1 and CDR2: MNHNY and SVGAGI (reference sequence). The V end lost 2 bases, the J end lost 1 base, and 8 bases lay between the germline ends. Here the CDR3 reads CASSYGGQNTEAFF. Here the CDR3 DNA reads TGTGCCAGCAGTTACGGGGGCCAGAACACTGAAGCTTTCTTT.

V is TRBV2 and J is TRBJ2-2, with TRBD1 as a possible D gene (5 bases). Per the germline V gene, CDR1 is SNHLY and CDR2 is FYNNEI. Between the trimmed V and J ends, which lost 4 bases and 6 bases, there was a span of 15 bases. The CDR3 is 15 residues long. The CDR3 sequence is CASSGGRVSPGELFF. In DNA form, the CDR3 reads TGTGCCAGCAGTGGCGGCAGGGTGTCTCCCGGGGAGCTGTTTTTT.

A single count supports this clone. The chain joins TRBV11-2 to TRBJ2-3, with TRBD2 matching 10 bases. From germline, CDR1 is SGHAT and CDR2 FQNNGV. The junction had 3 bases not matched to a gene; V was cut back by 3 bases and J by 3 bases. The CDR3 has 15 amino acids. The CDR3 reads CASSFSSGSTDTQYF. As DNA, the CDR3 is TGTGCCAGCAGCTTTTCTAGCGGGAGTACAGATACGCAGTATTTT.

The rearrangement uses TRBV7-9 and TRBJ2-5, with a tentative D call TRBD1 (5 bases). The CDR3 has 18 residues. The ends were cut back, 3 bases at V and 5 bases at J, with 25 bases in the middle. Germline-derived CDR1 and CDR2 are SEHNR and FQNEAQ (reference sequence). The CDR3 loop is CASSFTPTTAKLRETQYF. CDR3 bases: TGTGCCAGCAGCTTCACGCCCACGACAGCCAAACTTAGGGAGACCCAGTACTTC.

This clone has a handful of counts. The CDR3 reads CASSIRQGGIYEQYF. The CDR3 coding sequence is TGTGCCAGCAGCATAAGACAGGGAGGCATCTACGAGCAGTACTTC. The gene calls are TRBV27 and TRBJ2-7, with D possibly matching TRBD1 (7 bases). V lost 6 bases to trimming and J lost 3 bases, with 18 bases between them. Germline V gene data show CDR1 as MNHEY and CDR2 as SMNVEV (reference sequence). The CDR3 is 15 amino acids.

The genes are TRBV30 and TRBJ2-2; 12 bases map to TRBD2. The V and J ends lost 3 bases and 3 bases, in that order; junction bases with no gene match: 2. Germline V gene lookup returns CDR1 GTSNPN and CDR2 SVGIG (reference sequence). The CDR3 length is 15 residues. Here the CDR3 DNA reads TGTGCCTGGAGCCTAGCGGGAGGGCACACCGGGGAGCTGTTTTTT. Encoded protein: CAWSLAGGHTGELFF.

The V call is TRBV29-1, the J call TRBJ2-1; perhaps TRBD1 as D (7 bases). With 6 bases removed from V and 9 bases from J, the gap between germline ends came to 15 bases. The CDR3 extends over 12 amino acids. CDR1 is SQVTM, CDR2 ANQGSEA, per germline. The CDR3 nucleotides read TGCAGCGTCGAGCCCCAGGGGGGTGAGCAGTTCTTC. It specifies CSVEPQGGEQFF.

The chain combines TRBV5-1 with TRBJ1-4, with 9 bases matching TRBD1. V lost 1 base and J lost 6; bases outside the gene matches: 1. Germline CDR1 is SGHRS and CDR2 is YFSETQ. The length of the CDR3 is 14 residues. The CDR3 coding sequence is TGCGCCAGCAGCTTGCGGGACAGGGATGAAAAACTGTTTTTT. As protein: CASSLRDRDEKLFF.

The CDR3 bases are TGTGCCAGCAGCCAAGAGGCGGGAGGGGCAGATACGCAGTATTTT. This sequence encodes CASSQEAGGADTQYF. The gene calls are TRBV4-2 and TRBJ2-3; 9 positions match TRBD2. The junction had 2 bases not matched to a gene; V was cut back by 0 bases and J by 4 bases. The CDR3 is made up of 15 amino acids. Germline assignment: CDR1 LGHNA and CDR2 YNFKEQ.

The chain joins TRBV9 to TRBJ2-3, with TRBD1 identical over 8 bases. The CDR3 sequence is 15 residues long. The trim removed 0 bases at V and 4 bases at J, leaving 4 bases unmatched. Germline V gene data show CDR1 as SGDLS and CDR2 as YYNGEE. The CDR3 here is CASSVELQGADTQYF. In DNA form, the CDR3 reads TGTGCCAGCAGCGTAGAATTACAGGGGGCAGATACGCAGTATTTT.

The CDR3 DNA is TGTGCCAGCAGTTTATCCTGGGGGGGGGCCGGTGGAAGCTCTGGGGCCAACGTCCTGACTTTC. It encodes CASSLSWGGAGGSSGANVLTF. This chain joins TRBV28 and TRBJ2-6, with D possibly being TRBD2 (7 bases). The CDR3 spans 21 residues. Germline V gene data show CDR1 as MDHEN and CDR2 as SYDVKM. V shed 1 base and J shed 0 bases, with 22 bases lying between them.

The chain employs TRBV9 and TRBJ1-5, with 11 bases matching TRBD1. Per the germline V gene, CDR1 is SGDLS and CDR2 is YYNGEE. Trimming at V came to 3 bases and at J to 4 bases, leaving 3 bases not matched to a gene. This CDR3 is 15 amino acids long. This CDR3 is CASSEGQGVNQPQHF. In DNA, the CDR3 is TGTGCCAGCAGCGAGGGACAGGGGGTTAATCAGCCCCAGCATTTT.

The chain uses TRBV5-4 and TRBJ1-4; 7 bases match TRBD1. CDR1 and CDR2 (germline): SGHNT, YYREEE (reference sequence). The CDR3 covers 16 residues. The J segment lost 8 bases and the V segment lost 4 bases, leaving 14 bases of the junction unmatched. CDR3 amino acids: CASSRDTGVREEKLFF. Here the CDR3 DNA reads TGTGCCAGCAGCAGGGACACAGGGGTACGGGAGGAAAAACTGTTTTTT.

The V call is TRBV30, the J call TRBJ2-1; D gene ambiguous. Germline-derived CDR1 and CDR2 are GTSNPN and SVGIG (reference sequence). V lost 2 bases, J lost 4 bases, and 9 bases lay in between. This CDR3 is 13 amino acids long. The CDR3 bases are TGTGCCTGGAGTATTGGACGGTACAATGAGCAGTTCTTC. This gives the protein CAWSIGRYNEQFF.

V usage is TRBV29-1 and J usage is TRBJ2-7; 9 bases are shared with TRBD1. The CDR3 has 14 residues. CDR1 is SQVTM and CDR2 is ANQGSEA in the germline V gene. V lost 5 bases to trimming and J lost 3 bases; unmatched junction nucleotides: 8. CDR3 residues: CSVRETGGVYEQYF. CDR3 bases: TGCAGCGTTCGTGAGACAGGGGGTGTCTACGAGCAGTACTTC.

The chain uses TRBV7-9 and TRBJ2-3; D is ambiguous. This CDR3 spans 17 amino acids. Germline V gives CDR1 SEHNR, CDR2 FQNEAQ (reference sequence). Trimming cost V 3 bases and J 4 bases, with 20 bases left between them. The DNA for the CDR3 is TGTGCCAGCAGCTTCCGCCCAGTAGGTGTCGTGGCAGATACGCAGTATTTT. As protein: CASSFRPVGVVADTQYF.